These T cell receptor beta chains were read from a single sample in a study of cytomegalovirus exposure and HLA in healthy donors. Repertoires were generated with immunoSEQ multiplex PCR, while TCRdb's copy carries only in-frame clones and drops some. Found here are around 55,000 clones, approximately 80% of them singletons; the top ten hold approximately 1.5%. The sequenced sample consisted of PBMCs. Every receptor here comes from a female donor in good health and CMV-seronegative. CDR3s include the opening cysteine and the closing phenylalanine or tryptophan. D genes are given only for firm matches. Size is omitted from some rows. Given values are once, few, many or a class for expanded clones.

clone size,V gene,D gene,J gene,CDR3 protein,CDR3 DNA
NA,TRBV10-3,TRBD1,TRBJ2-7,CAISESAQGAYEQYF,TGTGCCATCAGTGAGTCGGCACAGGGGGCCTACGAGCAGTACTTC
NA,TRBV23-1,NA,TRBJ1-5,CASSLELNQPQHF,TGCGCCAGCAGTCTGGAGTTAAATCAGCCCCAGCATTTT
NA,TRBV19,TRBD1,TRBJ1-4,CASSIGQGADEKLFF,TGTGCCAGTAGTATAGGACAGGGGGCTGATGAAAAACTGTTTTTT
NA,TRBV7-2,NA,TRBJ1-2,CASSLDYLGQVSYGYTF,TGTGCCAGCAGCTTAGATTACCTGGGGCAGGTGTCCTATGGCTACACCTTC
few,TRBV4-3,NA,TRBJ1-2,CASSLKPTGQAGYTF,TGCGCCAGCAGCCTGAAACCCACAGGGCAGGCTGGCTACACCTTC
NA,TRBV7-9,TRBD2,TRBJ2-1,CASSRRQTSGGYNEQFF,TGTGCCAGCAGCCGACGCCAGACTAGCGGGGGCTACAATGAGCAGTTCTTC
NA,TRBV10-3,TRBD2,TRBJ2-2,CATSGGDLTGELFF,TGTGCCACTAGCGGGGGGGATCTCACCGGGGAGCTGTTTTTT
NA,TRBV2,TRBD1,TRBJ1-2,CASSPLDRTSGYGYTF,TGTGCCAGCAGTCCGTTGGACAGGACCTCTGGCTATGGCTACACCTTC
NA,TRBV13,TRBD2,TRBJ2-1,CASSRLAGGTRGKNEQFF,TGTGCCAGCAGCCGACTAGCGGGGGGAACGAGGGGAAAAAATGAGCAGTTCTTC
NA,TRBV19,NA,TRBJ1-2,CASRIGGAGAYGYTF,TGTGCCAGTAGAATAGGCGGGGCCGGCGCCTATGGCTACACCTTC
NA,TRBV6-1,NA,TRBJ1-1,CASSGWGGNTEAFF,TGTGCCAGCAGTGGCTGGGGGGGAAACACTGAAGCTTTCTTT
NA,TRBV5-1,NA,TRBJ2-2,CASSSGSPNTGELFF,TGCGCCAGCAGCTCAGGGTCTCCGAACACCGGGGAGCTGTTTTTT
NA,TRBV19,NA,TRBJ1-2,CASHLEGPGGYTF,TGTGCCAGCCATCTGGAGGGGCCGGGTGGCTACACCTTC
few,TRBV2,NA,TRBJ1-4,CASRTNEKLFF,TGTGCCAGCCGAACTAATGAAAAACTGTTTTTT